Below are 11 T cell receptor beta chains sequenced from a single sample in a study of blood T cells in healthy people across ages. The use of a sample-barcoded 5' primer and a J-beta primer mix characterized a second PCR of roughly 6 to 12 cycles. TCRdb fed the 5' RACE reads into MiXCR, producing one record per CDR3 protein. The data show 700,000 to 850,000 distinct CDR3 sequences, with about 37% seen just once and 10% to 15% held by the top ten. Material for sequencing was blood. The receptors were gathered from a man aged 18 to 30 in good health.

The genes are TRBV5-1 and TRBJ2-3; TRBD2 might be the D (6 bases). The CDR3 totals 15 residues. Per the germline V gene, CDR1 is SGHRS and CDR2 is YFSETQ. Trimming took off 0 bases at V and 2 bases at J, with 10 bases between the two ends. CDR3 sequence: CASSLVGGITDTQYF. The DNA for the CDR3 is TGCGCCAGCAGCTTGGTGGGCGGGATCACAGATACGCAGTATTTT.

The chain links TRBV2 to TRBJ1-5; D call uncertain. The CDR3 length is 16 residues. Germline V gene data show CDR1 as SNHLY and CDR2 as FYNNEI. V was shortened by 6 bases and J by 6 bases, with 21 bases between the two germline ends. The CDR3 DNA sequence: TGTGCCAGCAGGGACTCCGAGTGGAGTTTGGGTCAGCCCCAGCATTTT. Amino acid sequence: CASRDSEWSLGQPQHF.

This clonotype was counted many times. V and J are TRBV20-1 and TRBJ2-7; D perhaps matches TRBD1 (7 bases). The CDR3 totals 13 residues. Germline CDR1 and CDR2: DFQATT and SNEGSKA (reference sequence). Trimming took 6 bases from V and 9 from J, leaving 21 bases between them. CDR3 in amino acids: CSAVGTVSGGQYF. The CDR3 coding sequence is TGCAGTGCAGTCGGGACAGTCTCCGGGGGGCAGTACTTC.

As DNA, the CDR3 is TGTGCCAGCAGCTCCACAACAGGGAGCACAGATACGCAGTATTTT. Its translation is CASSSTTGSTDTQYF. The V call is TRBV7-3, the J call TRBJ2-3; possibly TRBD1 for D (6 bases). This CDR3 region has 15 residues. Germline CDR1 reads SGHTA; CDR2 reads FQGTGA. The ends were cut back, 4 bases at V and 0 bases at J, with 11 bases in the middle.

The rearrangement joins TRBV20-1 to TRBJ1-2, with TRBD1 matching 7 bases. This CDR3 is 13 amino acids long. Germline CDR1 DFQATT, CDR2 SNEGSKA (reference sequence). Trimming took 1 base from V and 8 from J; bases not matched to a gene: 7. CDR3 DNA sequence: TGCAGTGCTAGAGGGGGGACAGTCATCGGCTACACCTTC. Translating gives CSARGGTVIGYTF.

As concerns this clonotype: The junction and the germline gene differ at one end; a read error may be behind it. The chain links TRBV5-1 to TRBJ2-3; the D gene could be TRBD1 or TRBD2 (5 bases each). Germline V gives CDR1 SGHRS, CDR2 YFSETQ. The CDR3 sequence is 15 residues long. CDR3: CASSFRPGRTDMQYF. DNA for the CDR3: TGCGCCAGCAGCTTCCGACCGGGGCGCACAGATATGCAGTATTTT.

The chain links TRBV21-1 to TRBJ1-1. TRBV21-1 is an annotated pseudogene. The CDR3 consists of 16 residues. The CDR3 sequence: CASSKRTRDRNTEAFF. As DNA, the CDR3 is TGTGCCAGCAGCAAACGAACTAGGGACAGGAACACTGAAGCTTTCTTT.

The rearrangement joins TRBV29-1 to TRBJ2-7, with D possibly being TRBD1 (6 bases). The CDR3 has 15 residues. V shed 2 bases and J shed 3 bases, with 17 bases lying between them. CDR1 is SQVTM and CDR2 is ANQGSEA in the germline V gene. CDR3 protein: CSVELRRTVRYEQYF. CDR3 bases: TGCAGCGTTGAACTAAGGAGGACAGTGCGCTACGAGCAGTACTTC.

Turning to this clonotype: A much bigger clone sits one base away, suggesting this may be a read error. The chain recombines TRBV7-3 with TRBJ2-7; D is perhaps TRBD1 or TRBD2 (6 bases each). The ends were cut back, 1 base at V and 7 bases at J, with 17 bases in the middle. Germline V CDR1 and CDR2: SGHTA, FQGTGA. The CDR3 has 15 amino acids. CDR3 region: CASSLKGGGYNEQYF. Written as DNA, the CDR3 is TGTGCCAGCAGCTTAAAGGGGGGTGGCTACAATGAGCAGTACTTC.

The rearrangement uses TRBV7-8 and TRBJ2-2; 9 bases line up with TRBD1. The germline V gene encodes CDR1 SGHVS and CDR2 FQNEAQ. Trimming cost V 7 bases and J 3 bases; bases outside gene matches: 6. This CDR3 region has 15 residues. The CDR3, as DNA: TGTGCCAGCACCCGGACAGGGGTAGACACCGGGGAGCTGTTTTTT. It codes for CASTRTGVDTGELFF.

Here the CDR3 reads CASSLGTAGQPQHF. In DNA, the CDR3 is TGTGCCAGCAGCTTAGGGACCGCAGGTCAGCCCCAGCATTTT. V gene TRBV7-9 combines with J gene TRBJ1-5; D unresolved. CDR3 size: 14 residues. Trimming took off 1 base at V and 6 bases at J, with 10 bases between the two ends. Germline lookup yields CDR1 SEHNR and CDR2 FQNEAQ (reference sequence). Using reference TRBV7-9 and TRBJ1-5 for the parts outside the CDR3, the full variable domain is DTGVSQNPRHKITKRGQNVTFRCDPISEHNRLYWYRQTLGQGPEFLTYFQNEAQLEKSRLLSDRFSAERPKGSFSTLEIQRTEQGDSAMYLCASSLGTAGQPQHFGDGTRLSIL.